Each of the 30 T cell receptor beta chains below was sequenced from the same sample in a study of T cell clones after liver transplantation. The protocol was immunoSEQ multiplex PCR, while the TCRdb copy is restricted to in-frame clones and leaves out a portion. This sample carries tens of thousands of clones, around four fifths of them seen once, and the ten largest clones take 0.45% to 0.55%. Sequences were derived from CD4+ T cells from blood, sampled 45 to 46 months after liver transplant. The receptors were sampled from a human patient who received a liver transplant. Some T cells may have originated in the graft donor.

The genes are TRBV6-1 and TRBJ1-5; 11 positions match TRBD1. Trimming took 7 bases from V and 6 from J; bases not matched to a gene: 8. Germline V gene sequence: CDR1 MNHNS, CDR2 SASEGT. This CDR3 is 15 amino acids long. CDR3 protein: CASIPDRGRSQPQHF. The CDR3 bases are TGTGCCAGCATACCGGACAGGGGGCGAAGTCAGCCCCAGCATTTT.

This clone was counted a single time. V is TRBV6-5 and J is TRBJ1-2; perhaps TRBD1 as D (6 bases). V was shortened by 7 bases and J by 8 bases, with 20 bases between the two germline ends. CDR3 length equals 14 residues. Germline CDR1 and CDR2: MNHEY and SVGAGI. The CDR3 DNA sequence: TGTGCCAGCACCCCCAGGCGGGGGCTGGGGGGCTACACCTTC. Encoded protein: CASTPRRGLGGYTF.

This chain links TRBV18 with TRBJ2-7, with TRBD1 identical over 9 bases. Germline values: CDR1 KGHSH, CDR2 LQKENI. The CDR3 contains 13 residues. J was trimmed by 4 bases and V by 5 bases; bases with no gene match: 3. CDR3 residues: CASSADRGYEQYF. DNA of the CDR3: TGTGCCAGCTCAGCAGACAGGGGGTACGAGCAGTACTTC.

CDR3 sequence (DNA): TGTGCCAGCAGCTCATCCCAGACAGGTAACAATCAGCCCCAGCATTTT. The encoded protein is CASSSSQTGNNQPQHF. This chain links TRBV7-9 with TRBJ1-5; D is perhaps TRBD1 (6 bases). Trimming pared 4 bases from V and 3 bases from J, leaving 16 bases between. The CDR3 runs 16 residues. Germline values: CDR1 SEHNR, CDR2 FQNEAQ (reference sequence).

The chain combines TRBV15 with TRBJ2-1, with 9 bases lining up with TRBD1. The CDR3 covers 14 residues. The V gene end was trimmed by 6 bases and the J gene end by 6 bases; junction bases not matched to a gene: 6. CDR1 LNHNV and CDR2 YYDKDF come from the germline V gene (reference sequence). Written as DNA, the CDR3 is TGTGCCACCAGTGTGGACAGGGGAAGCAATGAGCAGTTCTTC. This gives the protein CATSVDRGSNEQFF.

The rearrangement joins TRBV7-3 to TRBJ1-1; D not resolved. This CDR3 has 13 amino acids. The V gene lost 2 bases and the J gene lost 2 bases, with 6 bases spanning the gap. Germline CDR1 and CDR2: SGHTA and FQGTGA. In DNA form, the CDR3 reads TGTGCCAGCAGCTTACTGTATAACACTGAAGCTTTCTTT. This translates into CASSLLYNTEAFF.

This sequence joins TRBV18 and TRBJ1-5; D unresolved. This CDR3 spans 18 amino acids. Germline V gene lookup returns CDR1 KGHSH and CDR2 LQKENI. V lost 2 bases, J lost 0 bases, and 17 bases lay in between. In DNA form, the CDR3 reads TGTGCCAGCTCACCAATTCCAGCCCGCTTGAATAGCAATCAGCCCCAGCATTTT. As protein: CASSPIPARLNSNQPQHF.

The V and J genes are TRBV5-1 and TRBJ2-2; tentatively, D is TRBD2 (6 bases). V was clipped by 4 bases and J by 3 bases, with 13 bases between them. This CDR3 is 15 amino acids long. The germline gives CDR1 SGHRS, CDR2 YFSETQ. CDR3 sequence reads: CASSVQGEDTGELFF. CDR3 nucleotide sequence: TGCGCCAGCAGCGTTCAAGGGGAGGACACCGGGGAGCTGTTTTTT.

The chain carries TRBV19 and TRBJ1-1, with 7 nucleotides matching TRBD1. J lost 2 bases, V lost 7 bases, and 7 bases had no gene match. CDR3 length: 14 residues. Germline values: CDR1 LNHDA, CDR2 SQIVND (reference sequence). The CDR3 reads CASTVDRANTEAFF. The CDR3 DNA reads TGTGCCAGTACCGTCGACAGGGCAAACACTGAAGCTTTCTTT.

In its sample, this clone was seen once. The chain employs TRBV29-1 and TRBJ2-5; possibly TRBD1 for D (6 bases). The ends were cut back, 0 bases at V and 5 bases at J, with 13 bases in the middle. Germline CDR1 and CDR2: SQVTM and ANQGSEA. The CDR3 length is 14 residues. The CDR3 DNA reads as TGCAGCGTTGAAGACCCCCTCCAGGGGGAGACCCAGTACTTC. Amino acids: CSVEDPLQGETQYF.

This clone was counted a single time. V is TRBV11-2 and J is TRBJ2-5; D gene ambiguous. Trimming removed 1 base at V and 5 bases at J, with 2 bases between. From germline, CDR1 is SGHAT and CDR2 FQNNGV. This CDR3 is built from 11 residues. The CDR3 spells CASSLGETQYF. For the CDR3, the DNA is TGTGCCAGCAGCTTAGGGGAGACCCAGTACTTC.

The gene calls are TRBV19 and TRBJ1-1; a weak D match, TRBD1 (5 bases). Trimming took off 6 bases at V and 3 bases at J, with 14 bases between the two ends. Looked up from germline, CDR1 is LNHDA and CDR2 is SQIVND (reference sequence). CDR3 length: 14 residues. CDR3 protein: CASRLGGEDTEAFF. In DNA form, the CDR3 reads TGTGCCAGTAGACTGGGGGGGGAGGACACTGAAGCTTTCTTT.

The V call is TRBV28, the J call TRBJ1-3; D is possibly TRBD1 (5 bases). The CDR3 contains 14 residues. Looked up from germline, CDR1 is MDHEN and CDR2 is SYDVKM. Trimming stripped 8 bases from V and 6 bases from J, with 17 bases between. The CDR3 nucleotides are TGTGCCAGCCTGCCCGGGACGAAACAAAACACCATATATTTT. This gives the protein CASLPGTKQNTIYF.

The V gene is TRBV7-2, the J gene TRBJ2-3; 9 positions match TRBD2. Germline V gives CDR1 SGHTA, CDR2 FQGNSA. This CDR3 has 18 residues. Trimming cost V 5 bases and J 6 bases; bases outside gene matches: 18. The CDR3 spells CASSDSQFSGGWADTQYF. The CDR3 DNA reads TGTGCCAGCAGCGATTCGCAGTTTAGCGGGGGCTGGGCGGATACGCAGTATTTT.

The rearrangement uses TRBV6-7 and TRBJ2-7, with D perhaps being TRBD1 or TRBD2 (5 bases each). TRBV6-7 is an open reading frame whose function is uncertain. The CDR3 spans 17 residues. The V gene lost 2 bases and the J gene lost 5 bases, with 22 bases spanning the gap. The chain's CDR3 is CASSYQDRADPLNEQYF. CDR3 DNA sequence: TGTGCCAGCAGTTACCAAGACAGAGCGGACCCCTTGAACGAGCAGTACTTC.

The gene calls are TRBV9 and TRBJ1-1; D is unclear. The V gene's germline CDR1 is SGDLS and CDR2 YYNGEE. The CDR3 loop spans 14 amino acids. V lost 5 bases, J lost 2 bases, and 13 bases lay in between. The CDR3 region is CASSPRAINTEAFF. Written as DNA, the CDR3 is TGTGCCAGCAGTCCCCGGGCGATAAACACTGAAGCTTTCTTT.

The chain has TRBV6-6 and TRBJ2-4; D is perhaps TRBD1 (5 bases). Germline V gene sequence: CDR1 MNHNY, CDR2 SVGAGI (reference sequence). With 2 bases removed from V and 6 bases from J, the gap between germline ends came to 8 bases. This CDR3 is built from 13 residues. This CDR3 reads CASSYSQGNIQYF. CDR3 nucleotides: TGTGCCAGCAGTTACAGTCAGGGAAACATTCAGTACTTC.

This chain links TRBV5-1 with TRBJ2-1; weak D call: TRBD2 (6 bases). CDR3 length equals 15 residues. V was trimmed by 0 bases and J by 8 bases, leaving 15 bases between them. From germline, CDR1 is SGHRS and CDR2 YFSETQ. The chain's CDR3 is CASSLVRGGLDEQFF. The CDR3 coding sequence is TGCGCCAGCAGCTTGGTCCGTGGGGGGTTGGATGAGCAGTTCTTC.

This clone was observed a single time. V and J are TRBV2 and TRBJ1-5, with 9 bases fitting TRBD1. The V gene end was trimmed by 6 bases and the J gene end by 4 bases; junction bases not matched to a gene: 13. Germline assignment: CDR1 SNHLY and CDR2 FYNNEI. The CDR3 contains 17 residues. CDR3 region: CASRVGQGRRVNQPQHF. DNA for the CDR3: TGTGCCAGCAGAGTTGGACAGGGGAGGAGGGTTAATCAGCCCCAGCATTTT.

This chain links TRBV29-1 with TRBJ1-2; D call uncertain. Germline assignment: CDR1 SQVTM and CDR2 ANQGSEA. The CDR3 covers 12 residues. V lost 7 bases, J lost 3 bases, and 12 bases lay in between. CDR3 region: CSGGQTYYGYTF. CDR3 bases: TGCAGCGGTGGGCAAACCTACTATGGCTACACCTTC.

This clone has more than one count but fewer than ten. V and J are TRBV9 and TRBJ2-7, with D unclear. The CDR3 length is 14 residues. Germline V gene lookup returns CDR1 SGDLS and CDR2 YYNGEE. V was trimmed by 2 bases and J by 2 bases, leaving 11 bases between them. CDR3 in amino acids: CASSVNALTYEQYF. CDR3 in DNA: TGTGCCAGCAGCGTTAATGCTCTTACCTACGAGCAGTACTTC.

The chain employs TRBV28 and TRBJ1-5; D gene unclear. Germline V gives CDR1 MDHEN, CDR2 SYDVKM. Trimming stripped 2 bases from V and 11 bases from J, with 16 bases between. The CDR3 covers 14 residues. The CDR3 here is CASSLGGSLGTQHF. CDR3 DNA: TGTGCCAGCAGTTTAGGAGGATCCCTCGGGACCCAGCATTTT.

The table lists this clone with a few counts. The chain links TRBV4-1 to TRBJ1-1; no clear D. Between the trimmed V and J ends, which lost 4 bases and 0 bases, there was a span of 9 bases. CDR3 size: 14 residues. The germline gives CDR1 MGHRA, CDR2 YSYEKL. The CDR3: CASSRNRVNTEAFF. The CDR3 DNA reads TGCGCCAGCAGCCGGAACCGGGTGAACACTGAAGCTTTCTTT.

This clone has just a few counts. The genes are TRBV5-1 and TRBJ2-7; TRBD2 aligns across 9 bases. CDR1 SGHRS and CDR2 YFSETQ come from the germline V gene. CDR3 size: 15 residues. The junction had 3 bases not matched to a gene; V was cut back by 2 bases and J by 0 bases. CDR3 nucleotide sequence: TGCGCCAGCAGCTTTAGCGGGAGAAACTCCTACGAGCAGTACTTC. Its protein product is CASSFSGRNSYEQYF.

The chain couples TRBV15 to TRBJ2-3; D is undetermined. Looked up from germline, CDR1 is LNHNV and CDR2 is YYDKDF (reference sequence). V was trimmed by 2 bases and J by 1 base, leaving 16 bases between them. The CDR3 is 17 amino acids. For the CDR3, the DNA is TGTGCCACCAGCAGAAGGTACTCCGGGCTCGGCACAGATACGCAGTATTTT. Translation: CATSRRYSGLGTDTQYF.

The rearrangement uses TRBV10-2 and TRBJ2-4; TRBD2 aligns across 9 bases. This CDR3 region has 18 residues. J gave up 5 bases and V 3 bases, and 14 bases lay outside the gene matches. Germline CDR1 reads WSHSY; CDR2 reads SAAADI. CDR3 sequence: CASSDRAAGGKGQNIQYF. CDR3 nucleotide sequence: TGCGCCAGCAGTGATAGGGCCGCGGGAGGGAAGGGGCAAAACATTCAGTACTTC.

The rearrangement uses TRBV28 and TRBJ2-3, with D perhaps matching TRBD1 (6 bases). CDR1 MDHEN and CDR2 SYDVKM come from the germline V gene. Deletions cut 3 bases from V and 8 bases from J, with 15 bases between. The CDR3 consists of 14 residues. The CDR3 DNA follows: TGTGCCAGCAGTTTCCCTCGGGACACCCCTACGCAGTATTTT. The encoded protein is CASSFPRDTPTQYF.

The V gene is TRBV28, the J gene TRBJ1-1; 11 bases are shared with TRBD1. Germline values: CDR1 MDHEN, CDR2 SYDVKM. The CDR3 sequence is 16 residues long. The trim removed 6 bases at V and 6 bases at J, leaving 12 bases unmatched. DNA of the CDR3: TGTGCCAGCAGGATCCAACCGGGACAGGGGGATCCTGAAGCTTTCTTT. Its protein product is CASRIQPGQGDPEAFF. Complete variable domain (other parts from reference TRBV28 and TRBJ1-1): DVKVTQSSRYLVKRTGEKVFLECVQDMDHENMFWYRQDPGLGLRLIYFSYDVKMKEKGDIPEGYSVSREKKERFSLILESASTNQTSMYLCASRIQPGQGDPEAFFGQGTRLTVV.

The CDR3 sequence is CASSLTEGSRGNEKLFF. The CDR3 nucleotides are TGTGCCAGCAGCTTGACGGAAGGGTCGCGGGGTAATGAAAAACTGTTTTTT. V usage is TRBV5-4 and J usage is TRBJ1-4, with unresolved D. The CDR3 runs to 17 residues. Germline-derived CDR1 and CDR2 are SGHNT and YYREEE (reference sequence). Trimming left V 1 base short and J 4 bases short, with 17 bases between. Looking up the rest from reference TRBV5-4 and TRBJ1-4 gives the full variable domain: ETGVTQSPTHLIKTRGQQVTLRCSSQSGHNTVSWYQQALGQGPQFIFQYYREEENGRGNFPPRFSGLQFPNYSSELNVNALELDDSALYLCASSLTEGSRGNEKLFFGSGTQLSVL.

The chain links TRBV7-8 to TRBJ2-1; 7 nucleotides agree with TRBD1. CDR1 SGHVS and CDR2 FQNEAQ come from the germline V gene. Trimming at V came to 5 bases and at J to 3 bases, leaving 10 bases not matched to a gene. This CDR3 comprises 16 residues. CDR3 sequence: CASSPLDREIYNEQFF. The CDR3, as DNA: TGTGCCAGCAGCCCCCTCGACAGGGAAATCTACAATGAGCAGTTCTTC. Full variable domain (remainder filled in from reference TRBV7-8 and TRBJ2-1): GAGVSQSPRYKVAKRGQDVALRCDPISGHVSLFWYQQALGQGPEFLTYFQNEAQLDKSGLPSDRFFAERPEGSVSTLKIQRTQQEDSAVYLCASSPLDREIYNEQFFGPGTRLTVL.